What follows is one TCR beta chain and its context. Its matching antigen is unknown. The sample is drawn from a study of T cells after yellow fever vaccination. 5'RACE template switching generated TCR cDNA, adding a universal primer site and UMIs. TCRdb used MiXCR to reprocess the 5' RACE reads, holding one entry per CDR3 protein. This table has hundreds of thousands of distinct CDR3 sequences, about 9.5% appearing once. The CDR3 is 12 residues long. V shed 1 base and J shed 7 bases, with 7 bases lying between them. Germline-derived CDR1 and CDR2 are SGHVS and FNYEAQ. Whole-study findings and limits: One caveat is that FACS-sorted repertoires could contain abundant clonotypes contaminating from the bulk population. Most primary-vaccination clones recurred post-booster (approximately 96% CD4, over 70% CD8). Some clonotypes, a small share, were shared between CD4 and CD8 compartments.

This chain uses TRBV7-6 with TRBJ1-1; D gene unclear. The sample consisted of PBMCs, taken on the day of the first yellow fever vaccination. This TCR derives from a man aged 18 to 35 who received the YFV17D yellow fever vaccine. The CDR3: CASSLVASEAFF. CDR3 in DNA: TGTGCCAGCAGCTTAGTCGCCAGTGAAGCTTTCTTT.